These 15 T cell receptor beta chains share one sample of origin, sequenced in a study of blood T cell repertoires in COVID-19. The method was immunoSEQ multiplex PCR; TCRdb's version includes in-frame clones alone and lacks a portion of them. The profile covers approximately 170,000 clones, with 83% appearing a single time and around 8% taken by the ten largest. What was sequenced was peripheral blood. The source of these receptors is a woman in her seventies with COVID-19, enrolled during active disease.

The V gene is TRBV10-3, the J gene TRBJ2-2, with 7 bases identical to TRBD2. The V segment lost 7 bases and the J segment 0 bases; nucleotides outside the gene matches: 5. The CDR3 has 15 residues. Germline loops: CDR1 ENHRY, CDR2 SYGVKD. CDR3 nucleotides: TGTGCCATCAAGAGGGAGGGTACGAACACCGGGGAGCTGTTTTTT. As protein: CAIKREGTNTGELFF.

CDR3 coding DNA: TGTGCCACCCAGGGGGGACAGACCCGGAGCAATCAGCCCCAGCATTTT. Translating gives CATQGGQTRSNQPQHF. V usage is TRBV19 and J usage is TRBJ1-5; the match to TRBD1 covers 7 bases. Per germline, CDR1 LNHDA and CDR2 SQIVND (reference sequence). With 10 bases clipped from V and 1 base from J, the junction kept 13 bases outside the gene matches. CDR3 length equals 16 residues. The full variable domain, its missing parts supplied by reference TRBV19 and TRBJ1-5, is DGGITQSPKYLFRKEGQNVTLSCEQNLNHDAMYWYRQDPGQGLRLIYYSQIVNDFQKGDIAEGYSVSREKKESFPLTVTSAQKNPTAFYLCATQGGQTRSNQPQHFGDGTRLSIL.

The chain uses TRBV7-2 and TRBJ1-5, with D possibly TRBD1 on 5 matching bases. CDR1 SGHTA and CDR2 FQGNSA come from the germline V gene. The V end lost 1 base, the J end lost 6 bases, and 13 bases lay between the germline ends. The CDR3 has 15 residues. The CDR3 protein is CASSLGTLRSQPQHF. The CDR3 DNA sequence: TGTGCCAGCAGCTTAGGGACATTGCGGTCTCAGCCCCAGCATTTT.

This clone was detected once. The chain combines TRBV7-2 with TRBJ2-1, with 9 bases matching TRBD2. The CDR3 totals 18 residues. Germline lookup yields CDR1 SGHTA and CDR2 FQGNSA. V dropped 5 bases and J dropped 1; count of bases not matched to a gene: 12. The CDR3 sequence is CASSRRGRELRSYNEQFF. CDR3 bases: TGTGCCAGCAGCCGCCGCGGGAGGGAACTAAGGTCCTACAATGAGCAGTTCTTC.

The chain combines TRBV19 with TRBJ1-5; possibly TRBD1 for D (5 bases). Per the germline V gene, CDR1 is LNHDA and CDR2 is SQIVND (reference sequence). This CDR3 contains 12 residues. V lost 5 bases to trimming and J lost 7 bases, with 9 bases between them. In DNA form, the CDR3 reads TGTGCCAGTAGTCTGGGGGGGCAGCCCCAGCATTTT. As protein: CASSLGGQPQHF.

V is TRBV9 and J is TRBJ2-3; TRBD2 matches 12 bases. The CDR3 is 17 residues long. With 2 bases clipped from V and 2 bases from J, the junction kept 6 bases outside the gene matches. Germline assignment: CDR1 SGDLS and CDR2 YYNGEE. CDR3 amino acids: CASSVSSGRALTDTQYF. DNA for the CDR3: TGTGCCAGCAGCGTCTCTAGCGGGAGGGCCCTCACAGATACGCAGTATTTT.

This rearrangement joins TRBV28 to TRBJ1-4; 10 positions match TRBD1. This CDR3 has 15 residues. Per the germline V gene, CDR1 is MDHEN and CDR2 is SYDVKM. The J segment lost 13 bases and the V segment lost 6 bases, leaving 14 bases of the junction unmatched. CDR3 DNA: TGTGCCAGCAGCCAATCCGGGACAGGGGATCGTGGACTGTTTTTT. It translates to CASSQSGTGDRGLFF. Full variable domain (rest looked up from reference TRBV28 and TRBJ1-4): DVKVTQSSRYLVKRTGEKVFLECVQDMDHENMFWYRQDPGLGLRLIYFSYDVKMKEKGDIPEGYSVSREKKERFSLILESASTNQTSMYLCASSQSGTGDRGLFFGSGTQLSVL.

In DNA form, the CDR3 reads TGCGCCAGCAGCCAAGAAGGGGGAAGGACGGGTGAGCAGTTCTTC. This codes for CASSQEGGRTGEQFF. This chain uses TRBV4-1 with TRBJ2-1; a possible D gene is TRBD1 (6 bases). Germline V gene data show CDR1 as MGHRA and CDR2 as YSYEKL. V dropped 0 bases and J dropped 9 bases, with 15 bases sitting between them. The CDR3 length is 15 residues.

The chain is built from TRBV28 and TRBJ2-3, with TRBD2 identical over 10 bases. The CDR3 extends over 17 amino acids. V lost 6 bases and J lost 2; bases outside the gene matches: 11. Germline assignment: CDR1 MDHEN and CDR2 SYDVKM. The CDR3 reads CASRDLGLADFTDTQYF. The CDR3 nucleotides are TGTGCCAGCAGAGACTTAGGACTAGCGGATTTCACAGATACGCAGTATTTT.

The CDR3 DNA is TGTGCCAGCAGTTTATCGGACATGTATGGCTACACCTTC. This encodes CASSLSDMYGYTF. This chain uses TRBV28 with TRBJ1-2, with TRBD1 as a possible D gene (5 bases). The CDR3 sequence is 13 residues long. Germline lookup yields CDR1 MDHEN and CDR2 SYDVKM. V was shortened by 1 base and J by 5 bases, with 8 bases between the two germline ends.

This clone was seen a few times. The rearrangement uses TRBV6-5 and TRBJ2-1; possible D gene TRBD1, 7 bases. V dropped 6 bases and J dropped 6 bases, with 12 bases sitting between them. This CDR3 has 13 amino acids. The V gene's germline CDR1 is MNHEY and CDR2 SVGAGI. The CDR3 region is CASRRDRVNEQFF. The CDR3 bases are TGTGCCAGCAGGCGGGACAGAGTCAATGAGCAGTTCTTC.

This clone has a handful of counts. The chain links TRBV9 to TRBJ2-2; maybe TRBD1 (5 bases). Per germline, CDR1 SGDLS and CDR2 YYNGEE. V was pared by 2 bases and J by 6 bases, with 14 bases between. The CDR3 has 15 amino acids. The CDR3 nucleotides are TGTGCCAGCAGCGTCCAGGGCAGGGTATCCGGGGAGCTGTTTTTT. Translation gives CASSVQGRVSGELFF.

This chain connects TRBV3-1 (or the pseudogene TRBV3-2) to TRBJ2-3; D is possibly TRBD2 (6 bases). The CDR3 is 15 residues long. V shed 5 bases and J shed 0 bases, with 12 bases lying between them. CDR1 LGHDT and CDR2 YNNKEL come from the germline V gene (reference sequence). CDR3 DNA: TGTGCCAGCAGCGATACTAGCCCCAGCACAGATACGCAGTATTTT. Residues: CASSDTSPSTDTQYF.

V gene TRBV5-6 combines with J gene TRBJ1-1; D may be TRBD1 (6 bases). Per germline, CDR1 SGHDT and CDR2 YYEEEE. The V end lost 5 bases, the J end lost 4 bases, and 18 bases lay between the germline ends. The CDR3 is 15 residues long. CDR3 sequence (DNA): TGTGCCAGCAGTCCGACGGTGGGAGGGGGCACTGAAGCTTTCTTT. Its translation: CASSPTVGGGTEAFF.

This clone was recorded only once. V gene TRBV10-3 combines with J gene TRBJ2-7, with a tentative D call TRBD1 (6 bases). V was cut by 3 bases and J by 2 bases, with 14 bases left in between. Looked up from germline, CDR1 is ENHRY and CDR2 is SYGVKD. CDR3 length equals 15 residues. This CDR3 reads CAISDGGSTAYEQYF. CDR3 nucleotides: TGTGCCATCAGTGATGGGGGCAGCACGGCCTACGAGCAGTACTTC.